The 25 T cell receptor beta chains below were found in one sample sequenced in a study of T cells in women clearing cervical HPV infection. The repertoire was sequenced with immunoSEQ multiplex PCR; TCRdb's copy has only in-frame clones and lacks some. The sample spans tens of thousands of clones; the ten largest clones claim roughly 5.2%. Sequenced input: blood buffy coat. These receptors came from a woman aged 18 to 75 with a cervical HPV16 infection that either progressed to CIN3+ or cleared (not recorded which).

Of note for this clone: The read falls 3 residues short of the CDR3 end, and the missing part is taken from the germline J gene. The genes are TRBV29-1 and TRBJ2-3; 14 positions match TRBD2. V trimming: 7 bases; J trimming: 7 bases; junction bases outside the gene matches: 10. CDR1 is SQVTM, CDR2 ANQGSEA, per germline. This CDR3 is built from 15 residues. CDR3 DNA, as far as it was read: TGCAGCGCGATAGGACTAGCGGGGGGCCTTTATACG. Translation: CSAIGLAGGLYT. The whole CDR3 region reads CSAIGLAGGLYTQYF.

With respect to this clone: The read comes to an end 3 residues before the CDR3 does, leaving the germline J gene to fill in the end. The chain recombines TRBV20-1 with TRBJ2-3, with 12 nucleotides matching TRBD2. CDR3 length equals 16 residues. From germline, CDR1 is DFQATT and CDR2 SNEGSKA (reference sequence). The CDR3 sequence is CSASPGLAGSQETQYF. CDR3 DNA (partial): TGCAGTGCTAGCCCCGGACTAGCGGGGAGCCAAGAGACG.

Note on this clone: The read ends 3 residues early relative to the CDR3; the germline J gene fills the gap. This chain links TRBV7-9 with TRBJ2-4, with D perhaps matching TRBD1 (5 bases). CDR1 and CDR2 from the germline V gene are SEHNR and FQNEAQ (reference sequence). The CDR3 consists of 12 residues. The CDR3 is CASSLVGRGQYF. The CDR3 DNA, read in part, is TGTGCCAGCAGCTTAGTGGGGCGAGGT.

A word on this clone: The sequenced fragment ends 3 residues before the CDR3 boundary, so the rest is inferred from the germline J gene. This rearrangement joins TRBV11-2 to TRBJ2-7; 9 nucleotides match TRBD1. V was pared by 1 base and J by 6 bases, with 4 bases of the junction left unmatched. Germline CDR1 reads SGHAT; CDR2 reads FQNNGV. The CDR3 length is 14 residues. The part of the CDR3 DNA that was read is TGTGCCAGCAGCTTAGCGGACAGGGGCTCCGAG. It translates to CASSLADRGSE. The complete CDR3 reads CASSLADRGSEQYF.

Details on this clone: The CDR3 goes on 3 residues after the read ends, and that part is filled in from the germline J gene. The chain is built from TRBV7-2 and TRBJ2-5, with 8 positions matching TRBD1. The CDR3 covers 15 residues. Germline CDR1 is SGHTA and CDR2 is FQGNSA. Unmatched junction bases numbered 4, after V lost 0 bases and J lost 4 bases. The CDR3 protein is CASSLASGGGETQYF. The part of the CDR3 DNA that was read is TGTGCCAGCAGCTTAGCATCAGGGGGCGGAGAGACC.

The part of the CDR3 DNA that was read is TGTGCCAGCTCACCACCGGAGAAGGGCTTTCAAAACATT. It specifies CASSPPEKGFQNI. The whole CDR3 protein reads CASSPPEKGFQNIAFF. The chain uses TRBV18 and TRBJ1-1; D is unclear. The CDR3 is cut off 3 residues early in the read; its end comes from the germline J gene. The CDR3 loop spans 16 amino acids. Germline lookup yields CDR1 KGHSH and CDR2 LQKENI.

Of note for this clone: The read halts 3 residues ahead of the CDR3 end, with the missing end drawn from the germline J gene. V and J are TRBV13 and TRBJ2-3, with a weak D call TRBD2 (6 bases). This CDR3 is 16 amino acids long. Looked up from germline, CDR1 is PRHDT and CDR2 is FYEKMQ (reference sequence). CDR3 sequence reads: CASSLVGFSGQETQYF. The CDR3 DNA, read in part, is TGTGCCAGCAGCTTAGTTGGTTTTAGCGGCCAAGAGACG. The whole variable domain, filled in from reference TRBV13 and TRBJ2-3, reads AAGVIQSPRHLIKEKRETATLKCYPIPRHDTVYWYQQGPGQDPQFLISFYEKMQSDKGSIPDRFSAQQFSDYHSELNMSSLELGDSALYFCASSLVGFSGQETQYFGPGTRLTVL.

As for this clone: The CDR3 end lies 3 residues beyond the end of the read and is filled in from the germline J gene. The chain joins TRBV19 to TRBJ1-5; possibly TRBD1 for D (6 bases). Germline V gives CDR1 LNHDA, CDR2 SQIVND (reference sequence). There are 14 residues in the CDR3. V lost 3 bases and J lost 4, with 10 bases in between. Partial CDR3 DNA: TGTGCCAGTAGTATCAGTGGGACAAATCAGCCC. Amino acid sequence: CASSISGTNQP. The CDR3, in full, reads CASSISGTNQPQHF.

For this clone: The read is 3 residues too short to cover the CDR3 end, so that end is filled in from the germline J gene. The chain is built from TRBV18 and TRBJ1-2; D may be TRBD1 (5 bases). Germline lookup yields CDR1 KGHSH and CDR2 LQKENI. The CDR3 spans 16 residues. CDR3 DNA, as far as it was read: TGTGCCAGCTCACCGGGGCCCGAAGGACCGTCCTACGAC. This encodes CASSPGPEGPSYD. The CDR3 in its entirety is CASSPGPEGPSYDYTF.

For this clone: The DNA ends 3 residues before the CDR3 does, and the rest of the CDR3 is filled in from the germline J gene. V is TRBV11-2 and J is TRBJ2-5; D is possibly TRBD2 (5 bases). Per the germline V gene, CDR1 is SGHAT and CDR2 is FQNNGV. The ends were cut back, 6 bases at V and 2 bases at J, with 13 bases in the middle. This CDR3 region has 14 residues. Here the CDR3 reads CASRLEGWQETQYF. The sequenced CDR3 bases are TGTGCCAGCAGACTAGAGGGCTGGCAAGAGACC.

Incomplete CDR3 DNA: TGTGCCAGTACCCCTGACAGGGGGACCTATGGC. Protein sequence: CASTPDRGTYG. The full-length CDR3 reads as CASTPDRGTYGYTF. This chain connects TRBV19 to TRBJ1-2; 9 bases map to TRBD1. The read finishes 3 residues shy of the CDR3 end, and the germline J gene is used to complete it. The CDR3 consists of 14 residues. V lost 7 bases and J lost 4; bases outside the gene matches: 7. From germline, CDR1 is LNHDA and CDR2 SQIVND (reference sequence).

Turning to this clone: The CDR3 end falls 3 residues outside the read, so it is completed with the germline J gene. The rearrangement uses TRBV5-6 and TRBJ2-5; 13 bases agree with TRBD2. V was clipped by 4 bases and J by 2 bases; unmatched bases: 2. The CDR3 sequence is 15 residues long. CDR1 and CDR2 from the germline V gene are SGHDT and YYEEEE. The part of the CDR3 DNA that was read is TGTGCCAGCAGCCAACTAGCGGGGGGGCAAGAGACC. It yields the protein CASSQLAGGQET. The full CDR3 sequence reads CASSQLAGGQETQYF.

Details on this clone: The CDR3 end falls 3 residues outside the read, so it is completed with the germline J gene. The gene calls are TRBV7-8 and TRBJ1-4; D gene unclear. The CDR3 has 15 amino acids. Looked up from germline, CDR1 is SGHVS and CDR2 is FQNEAQ. The CDR3 loop reads CASSLGNRDNSPLFF. The covered CDR3 bases are TGTGCCAGCAGCTTAGGGAACAGAGATAATTCACCA.

Of note for this clone: The junction departs from the called germline gene at one end, perhaps through a read error. The read finishes 3 residues shy of the CDR3 end, and the germline J gene is used to complete it. V usage is TRBV4-2 and J usage is TRBJ2-2, with TRBD2 matching 8 bases. This CDR3 spans 16 amino acids. Germline CDR1 LGHNA, CDR2 YNFKEQ. The CDR3: CASSQDGTRLPEELFF. The sequenced CDR3 bases are TGCGCCAGCAGCCAAGACGGGACTAGACTCCCCGAGGAG.

Concerning this clone itself: Coverage ceases 3 residues before the CDR3 finishes, and the germline J gene fills in the end. The rearrangement links TRBV7-9 to TRBJ2-3; 7 nucleotides align to TRBD1. The CDR3 runs to 15 residues. Germline V gene lookup returns CDR1 SEHNR and CDR2 FQNEAQ (reference sequence). The V gene end was trimmed by 0 bases and the J gene end by 1 base; junction bases not matched to a gene: 1. The covered CDR3 bases are TGTGCCAGCAGCTTAGCCGGACAGGGCACAGATACG. Amino acid sequence: CASSLAGQGTDT. In full, the CDR3 reads CASSLAGQGTDTQYF. Based on the CDR3 plus reference TRBV7-9 and TRBJ2-3, the full variable domain is DTGVSQNPRHKITKRGQNVTFRCDPISEHNRLYWYRQTLGQGPEFLTYFQNEAQLEKSRLLSDRFSAERPKGSFSTLEIQRTEQGDSAMYLCASSLAGQGTDTQYFGPGTRLTVL.

In the case of this clone: The read finishes 3 residues shy of the CDR3 end, and the germline J gene is used to complete it. V gene TRBV28 combines with J gene TRBJ1-5; TRBD1 aligns across 7 bases. The CDR3 is 14 amino acids. Germline loops: CDR1 MDHEN, CDR2 SYDVKM. V shed 8 bases, J shed 2 bases, and the junction held 6 bases outside the gene matches. Partial CDR3 DNA: TGTGCCAGCGGAGGGGGCGCGGGCAATCAGCCC. Protein product: CASGGGAGNQP. The whole CDR3 protein reads CASGGGAGNQPQHF.

On this clone: The junction departs from the called germline gene at one end, perhaps through a read error. Sequencing ends 3 residues short of the CDR3 end; the germline J gene provides the rest. This chain joins TRBV4-2 and TRBJ1-2; D not resolved. This CDR3 comprises 13 residues. The V gene's germline CDR1 is LGHNA and CDR2 YNFKEQ. This CDR3 is CASSQESSGRYTF. Partial CDR3 DNA: TGCGCCAGCAGCCAAGAAAGTTCGGGTCGC.

Comment on this clone: Read sequence stops 3 residues before the CDR3 end, and the germline J gene provides the missing end. The V gene is TRBV30, the J gene TRBJ2-3, with a possible D match to TRBD2 (6 bases). V was pared by 0 bases and J by 3 bases, with 16 bases between. The CDR3 extends over 16 amino acids. Germline CDR1 GTSNPN, CDR2 SVGIG (reference sequence). The CDR3 is CAWSVLAPFETDTQYF. The sequenced CDR3 bases are TGTGCCTGGAGTGTACTAGCCCCCTTTGAGACAGATACG.

Details on this clone: Read data end 3 residues before the CDR3 end; the end is taken from the germline J gene. This chain joins TRBV6-2 or TRBV6-3 and TRBJ2-7; D is unclear. Germline V gene data show CDR1 as MNHEY and CDR2 as SVGEGT. The length of the CDR3 is 11 residues. Trimming shortened V by 4 bases and J by 2 bases, and 3 bases separated the two germline ends. Incomplete CDR3 DNA: TGTGCCAGCAGTTCCACCTACGAG. Protein sequence: CASSSTYE. The whole CDR3 is CASSSTYEQYF.

In regard to this clone: The read terminates 3 residues ahead of where the CDR3 ends, so the germline J gene completes it. The chain carries TRBV5-7 and TRBJ1-3, with D unresolved. TRBV5-7 is known as an ORF, though its function is uncertain. CDR3 length: 14 residues. The V gene lost 6 bases and the J gene lost 9 bases, with 19 bases spanning the gap. The CDR3 DNA, read in part, is TGTGCCAGCACCACGGCGGGGTTCTCACCCACC. Encoded protein: CASTTAGFSPT. The full-length CDR3 reads as CASTTAGFSPTIYF.

As to this clone: The read gets to within 3 residues of the CDR3 end, and the germline J gene fills in the rest. The chain employs TRBV10-2 and TRBJ2-3; D unclear. The germline V and J ends were trimmed by 0 bases and 3 bases, with 10 bases remaining between them. The CDR3 has 15 amino acids. The germline CDR1 and CDR2 sequences are WSHSY and SAAADI. The CDR3 sequence: CASSESRSRTDTQYF. CDR3 DNA (partial): TGCGCCAGCAGTGAGTCTCGGTCGAGAACAGATACG.

On this clone: The sequence runs out 3 residues before the end of the CDR3; the remainder is reconstructed from the germline J gene. The chain carries TRBV20-1 and TRBJ2-5; no reliable D call. Trimming left V 3 bases short and J 3 bases short, with 11 bases between. Per the germline V gene, CDR1 is DFQATT and CDR2 is SNEGSKA (reference sequence). The length of the CDR3 is 13 residues. Here the CDR3 reads CSASAVPKETQYF. The sequenced CDR3 bases are TGCAGTGCTAGTGCGGTCCCCAAAGAGACC.

As concerns this clone: The read ends 3 residues shy of where the CDR3 ends; the end is completed using the germline J gene. This rearrangement joins TRBV7-9 to TRBJ2-2; unclear D gene. Germline CDR1 and CDR2: SEHNR and FQNEAQ (reference sequence). CDR3 size: 14 residues. Between the trimmed V and J ends, which lost 5 bases and 8 bases, there was a span of 15 bases. The CDR3 bases that were read are TGTGCCAGCAGCCTCGGGTCTATGAAGGGGGAG. Protein product: CASSLGSMKGE. The entire CDR3 protein reads CASSLGSMKGELFF.

Notes on this clone: The CDR3 is cut off 3 residues early in the read; its end comes from the germline J gene. The chain employs TRBV20-1 and TRBJ2-1; D not resolved. CDR1 is DFQATT and CDR2 is SNEGSKA in the germline V gene (reference sequence). V was shortened by 4 bases and J by 5 bases, with 12 bases between the two germline ends. The CDR3 consists of 13 residues. This chain's CDR3 is CSAKKLVNNEQFF. CDR3 bases read: TGCAGTGCTAAGAAGCTAGTGAACAATGAG.

Concerning this clone itself: The read terminates 3 residues ahead of where the CDR3 ends, so the germline J gene completes it. The J gene is TRBJ2-7, the V gene TRBV28; D may be TRBD1 (6 bases). The CDR3 runs 16 residues. Germline lookup yields CDR1 MDHEN and CDR2 SYDVKM. V was cut by 2 bases and J by 0 bases, with 14 bases left in between. The sequenced CDR3 bases are TGTGCCAGCAGTTTACTCGGGACAATGAGCTCCTACGAG. The encoded protein is CASSLLGTMSSYE. The whole CDR3 sequence reads CASSLLGTMSSYEQYF.